Listed below are T cell receptor beta chains from one sample, sequenced in a study of human T cells and chemical hapten exposure. TCRdb itself ran the RACE reads through MiXCR, one entry per CDR3 protein. The data hold some 84,000 distinct CDR3 sequences, with roughly 8.5% observed a single time. The sample here was whole blood, taken in connection with sensitization to the hapten diphenylcyclopropenone (DPC). Every receptor here comes from a man between 40 and 49 years old with alopecia areata. Some clones in this sample may be carry-over from other donors' samples. Each CDR3 is given with its conserved first and last residue. Fields, in order: clone size, J gene, D gene, V gene, CDR3 DNA, CDR3 protein. The D gene is left open where the match is weak. Size is omitted from some rows. Given values are once, few, many or a class for expanded clones.

abundance: NA
j_gene: TRBJ1-5
d_gene: TRBD1
v_gene: TRBV12-3/TRBV12-4
CDR3nt: TGTGCCAGCAGTCCCCGAGGACAGGCCAATCAGCCCCAGCATTTT
CDR3aa: CASSPRGQANQPQHF

abundance: few
j_gene: TRBJ2-2
d_gene: NA
v_gene: TRBV11-2
CDR3nt: TGTGCCAGCAGCTTAGTAGTCCTAGGACCAAAGACCGGGGAGCTGTTTTTT
CDR3aa: CASSLVVLGPKTGELFF

abundance: few
j_gene: TRBJ1-1
d_gene: NA
v_gene: TRBV6-5
CDR3nt: TGTGCCAGCAATACAGCTTTGTCGCCCACTGAAGCTTTCTTT
CDR3aa: CASNTALSPTEAFF

abundance: many
j_gene: TRBJ2-5
d_gene: NA
v_gene: TRBV12-3/TRBV12-4
CDR3nt: TGTGCCAGCAGTCCCATGGTCGCGGACCAAGAGACCCAGTACTTC
CDR3aa: CASSPMVADQETQYF

abundance: NA
j_gene: TRBJ2-3
d_gene: NA
v_gene: TRBV12-3/TRBV12-4
CDR3nt: TGTGCCAGCAGTTTCGAAAGCACAGATACGCAGTATTTT
CDR3aa: CASSFESTDTQYF

abundance: many
j_gene: TRBJ1-2
d_gene: NA
v_gene: TRBV28
CDR3nt: TGTGCCAGCAGTTTTCCAGGGTCCGGCGGCTACACCTTC
CDR3aa: CASSFPGSGGYTF

abundance: many
j_gene: TRBJ2-7
d_gene: TRBD2
v_gene: TRBV6-6
CDR3nt: TGTGCCAGCAGTTACGGAGCGGGAGGGCCCTACGAGCAGTACTTC
CDR3aa: CASSYGAGGPYEQYF

abundance: NA
j_gene: TRBJ1-2
d_gene: NA
v_gene: TRBV27
CDR3nt: TGTGCCAGCAGTTCGTCTCTGGGGGGACTAAACTATGGCTACACCTTC
CDR3aa: CASSSSLGGLNYGYTF

abundance: few
j_gene: TRBJ1-1
d_gene: NA
v_gene: TRBV29-1
CDR3nt: TGCAGCGGGAGTGACACTGAAGCTTTCTTT
CDR3aa: CSGSDTEAFF

abundance: many
j_gene: TRBJ2-7
d_gene: TRBD1
v_gene: TRBV6-6
CDR3nt: TGTGCCAGCAGTCAGACAGGGGAAGGCGAGCAGTACTTC
CDR3aa: CASSQTGEGEQYF

abundance: many
j_gene: TRBJ2-1
d_gene: NA
v_gene: TRBV2
CDR3nt: TGTGCCAGCAGTGAACAGGACAATGAGCAGTTCTTC
CDR3aa: CASSEQDNEQFF

abundance: many
j_gene: TRBJ2-6
d_gene: NA
v_gene: TRBV27
CDR3nt: TGTGCCAGCAGTTTATTCCTAGATGTACAATCTGGGGCCAACGTCCTGACTTTC
CDR3aa: CASSLFLDVQSGANVLTF

abundance: NA
j_gene: TRBJ1-1
d_gene: NA
v_gene: TRBV29-1
CDR3nt: TGCAGCGCCGGAGTGGTGATGAACACTGAAGCTTTCTTT
CDR3aa: CSAGVVMNTEAFF

abundance: many
j_gene: TRBJ1-4
d_gene: NA
v_gene: TRBV28
CDR3nt: TGTGCCAGCAGTTCCCCGCCGTCGATAAATGAAAAACTGTTTTTT
CDR3aa: CASSSPPSINEKLFF

abundance: many
j_gene: TRBJ2-3
d_gene: NA
v_gene: TRBV7-3
CDR3nt: TGTGCCAGCAGCTCGCGTGGGGGACCAGATACGCAGTATTTT
CDR3aa: CASSSRGGPDTQYF

abundance: few
j_gene: TRBJ2-3
d_gene: TRBD2
v_gene: TRBV11-2
CDR3nt: TGTGCCAGCAGCACGGGGCTAGCGGGAGCCTCGGACACGCAGTATTTT
CDR3aa: CASSTGLAGASDTQYF

abundance: many
j_gene: TRBJ2-3
d_gene: NA
v_gene: TRBV20-1
CDR3nt: TGCAGTGCTAGAGATGGGGGACTCAACACAGATACGCAGTATTTT
CDR3aa: CSARDGGLNTDTQYF

abundance: many
j_gene: TRBJ2-3
d_gene: NA
v_gene: TRBV29-1
CDR3nt: TGCAGCGTTGATCCGGCGGTAGATACGCAGTATTTT
CDR3aa: CSVDPAVDTQYF

abundance: NA
j_gene: TRBJ2-5
d_gene: TRBD1
v_gene: TRBV24-1
CDR3nt: TGTGCCACCAGGATGACAGGGGAAGAGACCCAGTACTTC
CDR3aa: CATRMTGEETQYF

abundance: many
j_gene: TRBJ2-5
d_gene: TRBD1
v_gene: TRBV9
CDR3nt: TGTGCCAGCAGCGAGGGCCGACGACAGGGGGCTCAAGAGACCCAGTACTTC
CDR3aa: CASSEGRRQGAQETQYF

abundance: many
j_gene: TRBJ2-3
d_gene: TRBD2
v_gene: TRBV12-3/TRBV12-4
CDR3nt: TGTGCCAGCAGTCAGCGGGACTACACAGATACGCAGTATTTT
CDR3aa: CASSQRDYTDTQYF

abundance: few
j_gene: TRBJ1-1
d_gene: TRBD1
v_gene: TRBV29-1
CDR3nt: TGCAGCGTTTGGACAGGATTGAACACTGAAGCTTTCTTT
CDR3aa: CSVWTGLNTEAFF

abundance: few
j_gene: TRBJ2-4
d_gene: NA
v_gene: TRBV5-5
CDR3nt: TGTGCCAGCAGCGAGACAGCCAAAAACATTCAGTACTTC
CDR3aa: CASSETAKNIQYF

abundance: many
j_gene: TRBJ2-7
d_gene: TRBD2
v_gene: TRBV5-1
CDR3nt: TGCGCCAGCAGCTTATCCACTAGCGGGATGGGATACGAGCAGTACTTC
CDR3aa: CASSLSTSGMGYEQYF

abundance: NA
j_gene: TRBJ2-5
d_gene: NA
v_gene: TRBV21-1
CDR3nt: TGTGCCAGCAGCAAGTCGGCACAGGGAGTTGAGACCCAGTACTTC
CDR3aa: CASSKSAQGVETQYF

abundance: many
j_gene: TRBJ2-1
d_gene: TRBD2
v_gene: TRBV3-1
CDR3nt: TGTGCCAGCAGCCAAGATCGGGAGGGGTACAATGAGCAGTTCTTC
CDR3aa: CASSQDREGYNEQFF

abundance: few
j_gene: TRBJ2-1
d_gene: TRBD2
v_gene: TRBV4-2
CDR3nt: TGTGCCAGCAGCCAAGAGGCAGCAGCGGGAGAAGGCAATGAGCAGTTCTTC
CDR3aa: CASSQEAAAGEGNEQFF